The TCR beta chain under discussion was sequenced for a study of T cells after somatic rescue of genetic block. In germline, CDR1 is GTSNPN, CDR2 SVGIG (reference sequence). The CDR3 extends over 18 amino acids. Trimming left V 1 base short and J 1 base short, with 20 bases between. Here immunoSEQ multiplex PCR was the method, and the copy in TCRdb shows in-frame clones only, minus some. The sample consists of some 90,000 clones, over 80% of them appearing once. The rearrangement links TRBV30 to TRBJ1-5; D possibly corresponds to TRBD1 (6 bases). The sequence came from a woman between 18 and 29 years old. Specimen: peripheral blood mononuclear cells (PBMCs). The DNA for the CDR3 is TGTGCCTGGAGTGGGGGACTCAGGGGTAAGGGGAGCAATCAGCCCCAGCATTTT. Protein product: CAWSGGLRGKGSNQPQHF.